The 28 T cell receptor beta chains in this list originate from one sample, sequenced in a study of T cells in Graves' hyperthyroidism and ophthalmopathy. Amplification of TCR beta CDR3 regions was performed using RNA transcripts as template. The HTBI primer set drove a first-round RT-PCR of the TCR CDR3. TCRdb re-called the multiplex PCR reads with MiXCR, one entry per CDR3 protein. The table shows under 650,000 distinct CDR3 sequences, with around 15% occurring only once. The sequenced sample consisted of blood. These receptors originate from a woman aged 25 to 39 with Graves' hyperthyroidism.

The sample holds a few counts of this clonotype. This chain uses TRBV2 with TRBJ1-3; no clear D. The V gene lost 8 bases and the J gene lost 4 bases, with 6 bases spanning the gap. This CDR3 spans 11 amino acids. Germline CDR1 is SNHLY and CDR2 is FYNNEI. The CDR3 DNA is TGTGCCAGCCGCCAGGGAAACACCATATATTTT. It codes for CASRQGNTIYF.

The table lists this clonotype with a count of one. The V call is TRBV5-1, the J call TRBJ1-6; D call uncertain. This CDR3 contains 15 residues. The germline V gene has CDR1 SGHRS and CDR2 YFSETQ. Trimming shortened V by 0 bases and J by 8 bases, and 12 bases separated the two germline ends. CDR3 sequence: CASSLAQRRDSPLHF. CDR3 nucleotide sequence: TGCGCCAGCAGCTTGGCACAGCGGAGAGATTCACCCCTCCACTTT.

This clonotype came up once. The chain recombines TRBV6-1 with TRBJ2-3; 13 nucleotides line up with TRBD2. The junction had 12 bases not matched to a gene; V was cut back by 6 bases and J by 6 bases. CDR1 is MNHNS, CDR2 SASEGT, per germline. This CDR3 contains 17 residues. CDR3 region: CASRRLGLAGVRDTQYF. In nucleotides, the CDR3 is TGTGCCAGCAGACGCCTCGGACTAGCGGGAGTCAGGGATACGCAGTATTTT.

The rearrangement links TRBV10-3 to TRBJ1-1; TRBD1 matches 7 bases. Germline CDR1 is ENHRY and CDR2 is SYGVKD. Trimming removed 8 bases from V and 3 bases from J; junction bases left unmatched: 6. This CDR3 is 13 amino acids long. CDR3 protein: CAIGRGLDTEAFF. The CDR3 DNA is TGTGCCATCGGCAGGGGGTTAGACACTGAAGCTTTCTTT.

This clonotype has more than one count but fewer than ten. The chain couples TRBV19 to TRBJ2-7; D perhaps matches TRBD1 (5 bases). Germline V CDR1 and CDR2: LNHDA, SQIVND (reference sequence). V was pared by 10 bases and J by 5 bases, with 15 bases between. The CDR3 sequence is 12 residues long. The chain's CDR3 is CATKGAGDEQYF. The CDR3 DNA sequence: TGTGCCACCAAAGGGGCAGGAGACGAGCAGTACTTC.

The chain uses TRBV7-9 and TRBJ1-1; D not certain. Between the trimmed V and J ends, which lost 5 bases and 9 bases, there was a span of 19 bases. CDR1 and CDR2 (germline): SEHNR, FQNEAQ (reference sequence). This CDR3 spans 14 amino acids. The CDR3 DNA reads TGTGCCAGCAGCGGCAAGAGTATTGACACCAAAGCTTTCTTT. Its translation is CASSGKSIDTKAFF.

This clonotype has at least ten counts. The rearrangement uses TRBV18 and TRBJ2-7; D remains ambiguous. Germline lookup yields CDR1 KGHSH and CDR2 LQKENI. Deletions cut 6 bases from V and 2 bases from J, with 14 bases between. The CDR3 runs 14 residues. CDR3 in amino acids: CASSLTDLTYEQYF. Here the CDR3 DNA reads TGTGCCAGCTCGCTGACCGATTTAACCTACGAGCAGTACTTC.

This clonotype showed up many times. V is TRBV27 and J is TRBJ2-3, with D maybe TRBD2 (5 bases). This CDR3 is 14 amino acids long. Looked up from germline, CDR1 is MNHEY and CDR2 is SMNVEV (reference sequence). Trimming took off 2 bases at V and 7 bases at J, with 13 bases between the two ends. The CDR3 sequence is CASSLVGIGNTQYF. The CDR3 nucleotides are TGTGCCAGCAGTTTAGTGGGGATCGGGAATACGCAGTATTTT.

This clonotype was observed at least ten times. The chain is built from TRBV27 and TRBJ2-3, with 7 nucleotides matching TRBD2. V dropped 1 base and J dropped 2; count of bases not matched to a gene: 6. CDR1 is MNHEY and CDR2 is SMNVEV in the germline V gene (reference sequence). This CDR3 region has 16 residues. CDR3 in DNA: TGTGCCAGCAGTTTATATAGCGGGCCTATCACAGATACGCAGTATTTT. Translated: CASSLYSGPITDTQYF.

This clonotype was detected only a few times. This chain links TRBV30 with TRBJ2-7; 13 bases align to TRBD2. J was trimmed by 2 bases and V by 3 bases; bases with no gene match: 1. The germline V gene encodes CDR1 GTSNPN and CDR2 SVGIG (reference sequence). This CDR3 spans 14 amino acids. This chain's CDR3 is CAWRTSGGTYEQYF. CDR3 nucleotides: TGTGCCTGGAGGACTAGCGGGGGGACCTACGAGCAGTACTTC.

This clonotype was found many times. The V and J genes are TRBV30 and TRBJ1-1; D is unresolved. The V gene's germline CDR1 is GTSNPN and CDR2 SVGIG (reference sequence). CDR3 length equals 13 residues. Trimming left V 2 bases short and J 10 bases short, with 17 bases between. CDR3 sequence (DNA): TGTGCCTGGAGTACAAGAAAGGGAATCCGAGCTTTCTTT. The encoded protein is CAWSTRKGIRAFF.

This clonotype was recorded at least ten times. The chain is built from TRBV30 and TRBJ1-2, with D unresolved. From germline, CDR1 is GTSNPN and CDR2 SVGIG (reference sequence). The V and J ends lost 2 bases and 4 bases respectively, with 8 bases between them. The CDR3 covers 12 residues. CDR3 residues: CAWSPGVYGYTF. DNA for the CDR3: TGTGCCTGGAGTCCAGGAGTCTATGGCTACACCTTC.

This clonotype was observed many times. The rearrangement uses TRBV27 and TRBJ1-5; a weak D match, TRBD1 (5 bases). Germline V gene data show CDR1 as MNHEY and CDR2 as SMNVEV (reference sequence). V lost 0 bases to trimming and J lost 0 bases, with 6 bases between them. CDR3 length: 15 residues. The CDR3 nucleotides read TGTGCCAGCAGTTTATCACAGGCTAGCAATCAGCCCCAGCATTTT. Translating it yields CASSLSQASNQPQHF.

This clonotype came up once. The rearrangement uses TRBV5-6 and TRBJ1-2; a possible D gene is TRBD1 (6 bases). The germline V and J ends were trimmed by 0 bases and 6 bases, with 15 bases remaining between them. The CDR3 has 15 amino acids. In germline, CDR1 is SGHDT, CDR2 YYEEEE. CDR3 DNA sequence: TGTGCCAGCAGCTTGGAAGGGACAAGCCCTAATGGCTACACCTTC. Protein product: CASSLEGTSPNGYTF.

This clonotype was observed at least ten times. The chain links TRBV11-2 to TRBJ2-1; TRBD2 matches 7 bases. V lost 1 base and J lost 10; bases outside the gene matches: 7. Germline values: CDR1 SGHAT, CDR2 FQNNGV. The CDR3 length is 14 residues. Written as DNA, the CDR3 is TGTGCCAGCAGCTTAGTGGCGGGAGCGGAGGAGCAGTTCTTC. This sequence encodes CASSLVAGAEEQFF.

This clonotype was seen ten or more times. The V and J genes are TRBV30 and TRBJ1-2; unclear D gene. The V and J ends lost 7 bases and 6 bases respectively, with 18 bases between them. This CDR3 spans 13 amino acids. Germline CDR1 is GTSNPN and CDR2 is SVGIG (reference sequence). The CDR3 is CASFSGSLDGYTF. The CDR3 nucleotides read TGTGCCTCCTTTTCGGGGTCCTTGGATGGCTACACCTTC.

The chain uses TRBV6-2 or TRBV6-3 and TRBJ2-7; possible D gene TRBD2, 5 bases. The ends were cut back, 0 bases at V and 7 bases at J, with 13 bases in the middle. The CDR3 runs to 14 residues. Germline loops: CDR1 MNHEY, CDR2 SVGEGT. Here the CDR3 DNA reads TGTGCCAGCAGTTACTCTTGGAGACCGGGGGAGCAGTACTTC. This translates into CASSYSWRPGEQYF.

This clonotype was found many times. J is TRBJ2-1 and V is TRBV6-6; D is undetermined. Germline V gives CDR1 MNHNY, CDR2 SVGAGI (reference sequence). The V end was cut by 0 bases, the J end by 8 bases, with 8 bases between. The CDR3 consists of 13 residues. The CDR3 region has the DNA TGTGCCAGCAGTTACTCTGGCCGTCATGAGCAGTTCTTC. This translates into CASSYSGRHEQFF.

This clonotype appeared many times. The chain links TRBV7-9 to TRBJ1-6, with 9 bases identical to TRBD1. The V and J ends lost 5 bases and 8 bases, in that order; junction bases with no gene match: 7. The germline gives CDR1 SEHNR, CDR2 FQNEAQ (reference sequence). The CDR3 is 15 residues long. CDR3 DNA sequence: TGTGCCAGCAGCCCGTTGGGACAGGGACATTCACCCCTCCACTTT. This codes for CASSPLGQGHSPLHF.

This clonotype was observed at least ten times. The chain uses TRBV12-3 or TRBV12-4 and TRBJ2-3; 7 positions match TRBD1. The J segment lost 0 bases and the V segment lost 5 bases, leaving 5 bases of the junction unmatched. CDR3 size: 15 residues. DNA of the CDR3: TGTGCCAGCAGTGCCCGACAGGGTAGCACAGATACGCAGTATTTT. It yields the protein CASSARQGSTDTQYF.

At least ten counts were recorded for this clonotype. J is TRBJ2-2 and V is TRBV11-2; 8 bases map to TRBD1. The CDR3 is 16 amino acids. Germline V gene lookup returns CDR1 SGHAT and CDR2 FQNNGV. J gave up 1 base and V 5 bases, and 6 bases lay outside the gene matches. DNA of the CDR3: TGTGCCAGCAGCCGAACCGACAGGGGGAACACCGGGGAGCTGTTTTTT. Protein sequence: CASSRTDRGNTGELFF.

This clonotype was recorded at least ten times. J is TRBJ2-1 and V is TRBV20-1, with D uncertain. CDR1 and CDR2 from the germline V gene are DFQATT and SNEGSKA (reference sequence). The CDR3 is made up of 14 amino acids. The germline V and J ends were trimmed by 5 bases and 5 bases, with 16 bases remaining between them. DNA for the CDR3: TGCAGTGCTCAAAAACCGGACGGAGACAATGAGCAGTTCTTC. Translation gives CSAQKPDGDNEQFF.

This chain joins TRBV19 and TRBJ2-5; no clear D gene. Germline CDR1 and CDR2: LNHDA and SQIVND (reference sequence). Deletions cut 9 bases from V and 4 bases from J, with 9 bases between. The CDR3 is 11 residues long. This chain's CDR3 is CASRKGETQYF. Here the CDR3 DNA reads TGTGCCAGCCGTAAGGGAGAGACCCAGTACTTC.

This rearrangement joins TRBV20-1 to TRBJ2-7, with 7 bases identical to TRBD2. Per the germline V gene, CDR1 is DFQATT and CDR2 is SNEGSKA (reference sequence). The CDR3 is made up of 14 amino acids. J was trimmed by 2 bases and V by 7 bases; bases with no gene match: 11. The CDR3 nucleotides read TGCAGTGGTGGAAGGCCGGGAGGCCCCTACGAGCAGTACTTC. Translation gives CSGGRPGGPYEQYF.

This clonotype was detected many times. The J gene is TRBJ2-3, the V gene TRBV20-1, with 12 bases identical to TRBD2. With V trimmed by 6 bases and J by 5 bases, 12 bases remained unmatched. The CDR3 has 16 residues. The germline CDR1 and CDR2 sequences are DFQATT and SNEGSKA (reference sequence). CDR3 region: CSAPEPGTSGLDTQYF. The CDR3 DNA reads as TGCAGTGCCCCGGAACCCGGGACTAGCGGGTTAGATACGCAGTATTTT.

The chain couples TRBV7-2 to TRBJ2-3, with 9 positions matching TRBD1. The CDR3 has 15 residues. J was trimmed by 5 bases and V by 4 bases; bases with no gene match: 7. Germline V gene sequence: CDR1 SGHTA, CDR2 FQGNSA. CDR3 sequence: CASSSSGQGGDTQYF. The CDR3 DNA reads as TGTGCCAGCAGCTCCTCGGGACAGGGCGGAGATACGCAGTATTTT.

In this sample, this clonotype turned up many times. CDR3 sequence (DNA): TGTGCCAGCAGTGAATCAGGGTTTAATTCACCCCTCCACTTT. This codes for CASSESGFNSPLHF. The chain recombines TRBV6-1 with TRBJ1-6; D is possibly TRBD1 (5 bases). Trimming cost V 2 bases and J 6 bases, with 8 bases left between them. The germline V gene encodes CDR1 MNHNS and CDR2 SASEGT. There are 14 residues in the CDR3.

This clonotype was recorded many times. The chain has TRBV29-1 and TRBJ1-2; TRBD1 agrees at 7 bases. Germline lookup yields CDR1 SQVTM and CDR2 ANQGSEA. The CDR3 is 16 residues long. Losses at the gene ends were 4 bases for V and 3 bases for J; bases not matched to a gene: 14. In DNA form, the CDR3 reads TGCAGCGTTGCGGGGGGCCGGGACAGTCCCGACTATGGCTACACCTTC. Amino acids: CSVAGGRDSPDYGYTF.